The present entry profiles one TCR beta chain with its context. The antigen is undetermined. This sample was included in a study of OX40 agonist ivuxolimab in advanced cancers. Study summary: It was ivuxolimab, an agonistic anti-OX40 (CD134) antibody, that patients were treated with. Recorded diagnoses for dose-escalation patients were hepatocellular carcinoma, melanoma, renal cell or head and neck cancer.

The CDR3 runs 12 residues. With 0 bases removed from V and 7 bases from J, the gap between germline ends came to 4 bases. Germline V gene sequence: CDR1 SGHRS, CDR2 YFSETQ. Regarding the study as a whole: Doses of 0.1 to 3.0 mg/kg were accompanied by clonal expansion of CD4+ and CD8+ blood T cells by week 6. The antigens recognized by the expanded peripheral T cells, that is their antigen specificity, were not determined.

Method: immunoSEQ multiplex PCR; TCRdb's copy keeps in-frame clones and lacks some. Of roughly 88,000 clones in the sample, about 87% were seen once. Sequenced here: CD4+ or CD8+ T cells sorted from blood, sampled in a trial of the OX40 agonist ivuxolimab. The chain joins TRBV5-1 to TRBJ2-2; no definite D call. The source is an adult with an advanced solid tumor such as melanoma, head and neck, liver or kidney cancer. The CDR3 sequence is CASSLAGGELFF. CDR3 nucleotides: TGCGCCAGCAGCTTGGCCGGCGGGGAGCTGTTTTTT.